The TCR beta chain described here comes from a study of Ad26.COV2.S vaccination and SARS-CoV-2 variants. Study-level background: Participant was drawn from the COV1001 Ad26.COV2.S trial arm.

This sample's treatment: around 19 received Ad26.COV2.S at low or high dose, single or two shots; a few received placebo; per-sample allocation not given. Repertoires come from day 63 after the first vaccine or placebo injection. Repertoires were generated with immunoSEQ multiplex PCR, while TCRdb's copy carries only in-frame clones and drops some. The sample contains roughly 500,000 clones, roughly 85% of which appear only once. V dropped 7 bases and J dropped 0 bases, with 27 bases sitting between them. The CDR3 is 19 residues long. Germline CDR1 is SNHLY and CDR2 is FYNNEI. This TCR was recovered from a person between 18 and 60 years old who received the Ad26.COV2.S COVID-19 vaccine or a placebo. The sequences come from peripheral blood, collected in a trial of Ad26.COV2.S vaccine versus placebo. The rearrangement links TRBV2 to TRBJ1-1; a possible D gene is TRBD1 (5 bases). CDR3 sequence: CASNTNRRGLPDMNTEAFF. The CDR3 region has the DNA TGTGCCAGCAATACTAACAGACGGGGCCTCCCTGACATGAACACTGAAGCTTTCTTT. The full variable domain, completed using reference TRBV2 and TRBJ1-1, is EPEVTQTPSHQVTQMGQEVILRCVPISNHLYFYWYRQILGQKVEFLVSFYNNEISEKSEIFDDQFSVERPDGSNFTLKIRSTKLEDSAMYFCASNTNRRGLPDMNTEAFFGQGTRLTVV.